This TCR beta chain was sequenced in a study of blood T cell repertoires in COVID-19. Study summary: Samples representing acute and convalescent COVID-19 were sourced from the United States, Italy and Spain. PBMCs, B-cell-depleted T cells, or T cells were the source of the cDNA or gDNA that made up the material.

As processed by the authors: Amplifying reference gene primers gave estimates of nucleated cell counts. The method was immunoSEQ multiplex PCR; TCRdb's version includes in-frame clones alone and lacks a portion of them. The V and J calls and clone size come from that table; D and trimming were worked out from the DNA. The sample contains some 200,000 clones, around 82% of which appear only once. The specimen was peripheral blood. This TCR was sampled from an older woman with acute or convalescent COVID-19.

Here the CDR3 DNA reads TGTGCCAGCAGTAAGGGACTAGCGGGACTCTACGAGCAGTACTTC. Its translation is CASSKGLAGLYEQYF. The rearrangement links TRBV28 to TRBJ2-7; 13 bases match TRBD2. The CDR3 length is 15 residues. Trimming took 5 bases from V and 3 from J; bases not matched to a gene: 4. Germline V gives CDR1 MDHEN, CDR2 SYDVKM.